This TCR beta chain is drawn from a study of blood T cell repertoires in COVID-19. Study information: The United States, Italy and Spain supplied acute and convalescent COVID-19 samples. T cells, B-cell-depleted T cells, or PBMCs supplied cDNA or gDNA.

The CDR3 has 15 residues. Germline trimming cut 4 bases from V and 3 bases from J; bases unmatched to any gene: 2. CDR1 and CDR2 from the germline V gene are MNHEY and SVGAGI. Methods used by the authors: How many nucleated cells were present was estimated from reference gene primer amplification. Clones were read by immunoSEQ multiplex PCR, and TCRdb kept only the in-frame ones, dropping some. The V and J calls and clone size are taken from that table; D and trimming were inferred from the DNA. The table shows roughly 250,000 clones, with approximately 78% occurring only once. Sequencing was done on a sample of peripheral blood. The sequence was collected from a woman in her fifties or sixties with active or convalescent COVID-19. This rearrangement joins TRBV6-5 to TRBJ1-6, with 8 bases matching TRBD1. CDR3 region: CASSSGGLYNSPLHF. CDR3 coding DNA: TGTGCCAGCAGTTCAGGGGGCCTCTATAATTCACCCCTCCACTTT.